Included here is one TCR beta chain sequence, with context. The antigen remains undetermined. The repertoire was sequenced with immunoSEQ multiplex PCR; TCRdb's copy has only in-frame clones and lacks some. The sample has about 27,000 clones; 86% are singletons. This sample was taken from a study of T cells in narcolepsy. Overall study findings and caveats: Blood of same and different patients, but not healthy controls, reportedly held recurring autoreactive clonotypes. Comparing one patient's CSF and blood CD4+ clonotypes highlighted HCRT- and TRIB2-specific autoreactive clonotypes.

The sequencing sample was made of CD45RA- memory CD4+ T cells from PBMCs. The sequence was obtained from a human donor with narcolepsy.

As DNA, the CDR3 is TGTGCCAGCAGTTACTCAGAGGGCCGGGGGCCTCAGCATTTT. Translated, it gives CASSYSEGRGPQHF. V is TRBV6-5 and J is TRBJ1-5, with a possible D match to TRBD1 (6 bases). The CDR3 runs to 14 residues. Germline V gene lookup returns CDR1 MNHEY and CDR2 SVGAGI. Trimming stripped 0 bases from V and 13 bases from J, with 16 bases between.